A selection of T cell receptor beta chains follows, all from one sample in a study of T cells after yellow fever vaccination. Using its own MiXCR run on the 5' RACE reads, TCRdb lists one record per CDR3 protein. The sample yields around 310,000 distinct CDR3 sequences, 3.6% seen once. The sample in question was PBMCs, obtained on the day of the yellow fever booster vaccination. These receptors were taken from a man aged 18 to 35 who received the YFV17D yellow fever vaccine. Both conserved end residues are part of each CDR3. D genes are given only for firm matches. Clone size is not always given. Where it is, it says once, few, many or a class for expanded clones.

v_gene	j_gene	d_gene	abundance	len	CDR3aa	CDR3nt
TRBV4-1	TRBJ2-3	TRBD2	NA	13	CASSPRLAEAQYF	TGCGCCAGCAGTCCCCGACTAGCAGAGGCGCAGTATTTT
TRBV5-6	TRBJ1-1	NA	many	12	CASGLGNTEAFF	TGTGCCAGCGGTTTAGGGAACACTGAAGCTTTCTTT
TRBV5-1	TRBJ1-1	NA	few	14	CASTLGGVNTEAFF	TGCGCCAGCACCCTAGGGGGAGTGAACACTGAAGCTTTCTTT
TRBV6-2/TRBV6-3	TRBJ2-1	NA	many	12	CASSYYAKGQFF	TGTGCCAGCAGTTACTATGCCAAGGGGCAGTTCTTC
TRBV7-9	TRBJ1-2	TRBD1	many	13	CASSSTGGEGYTF	TGTGCCAGCAGTTCAACAGGGGGGGAAGGCTACACCTTC
TRBV2	TRBJ1-1	TRBD1	few	13	CASTTGAGTEAFF	TGTGCCAGCACCACAGGGGCCGGCACTGAAGCTTTCTTT
TRBV7-2	TRBJ2-5	TRBD1	NA	16	CASSSLGGQIQETQYF	TGTGCCAGCAGCTCCCTAGGGGGACAGATACAAGAGACCCAGTACTTC
TRBV7-9	TRBJ2-1	TRBD2	many	13	CASSFTSGVGQFF	TGTGCCAGCAGCTTTACTAGCGGAGTGGGGCAGTTCTTC
TRBV5-1	TRBJ1-6	NA	NA	16	CASSLNSAGAHSPLHF	TGCGCCAGCAGCTTGAATTCGGCAGGGGCCCATTCACCCCTCCACTTT
TRBV7-2	TRBJ2-1	TRBD2	few	18	CASSPGGTSGGNYNEQFF	TGTGCCAGCAGCCCAGGGGGGACTAGCGGGGGGAACTACAATGAGCAGTTCTTC
TRBV12-3/TRBV12-4	TRBJ1-4	TRBD1	few	14	CASSQGGVAEKLFF	TGTGCCAGCAGCCAGGGGGGGGTGGCGGAAAAACTGTTTTTT
TRBV7-2	TRBJ2-1	NA	few	14	CASSLASLYNEQFF	TGTGCCAGCAGCTTAGCGTCCTTATACAATGAGCAGTTCTTC
TRBV6-5	TRBJ2-1	NA	many	13	CASSYGSATEQFF	TGTGCCAGCAGTTACGGTTCAGCAACTGAGCAGTTCTTC
TRBV5-6	TRBJ2-1	TRBD2	few	20	CASSFQGGLAGGSSYNEQFF	TGTGCCAGCAGCTTCCAAGGCGGACTAGCGGGGGGGAGCTCCTACAATGAGCAGTTCTTC
TRBV6-2/TRBV6-3	TRBJ1-3	NA	NA	12	CATRATGNTIYF	TGTGCCACCAGAGCAACTGGAAACACCATATATTTT
TRBV4-1	TRBJ2-3	NA	few	14	CASSLLLIRDTQYF	TGCGCCAGCAGCCTTCTTTTAATCCGGGATACGCAGTATTTT
TRBV11-2	TRBJ2-1	NA	many	13	CASSATGSDEQFF	TGTGCCAGCAGCGCGACAGGTAGCGATGAGCAGTTCTTC
TRBV4-1	TRBJ2-2	TRBD2	many	17	CASSQTSGGSNTGELFF	TGCGCCAGCAGCCAGACTAGCGGGGGGTCGAACACCGGGGAGCTGTTTTTT
TRBV30	TRBJ2-7	NA	many	11	CAWGGRYEQYF	TGTGCCTGGGGGGGGCGCTACGAGCAGTACTTC
TRBV11-2	TRBJ2-5	TRBD1	many	12	CASRGQGETQYF	TGTGCCAGCAGAGGACAGGGAGAGACCCAGTACTTC
TRBV6-1	TRBJ2-7	NA	NA	13	CASPSDASELQYF	TGTGCCAGCCCTTCGGACGCCTCCGAATTGCAGTACTTC
TRBV6-5	TRBJ1-2	TRBD1	many	15	CASSYAQGANYGYTF	TGTGCCAGCAGTTACGCGCAGGGGGCTAACTATGGCTACACCTTC
TRBV5-1	TRBJ1-2	NA	NA	13	CASSLGSQYGYTF	TGCGCCAGCAGCTTGGGGTCACAATATGGCTACACCTTC
TRBV7-9	TRBJ1-2	NA	many	16	CASSHTYVGDDNGYTF	TGTGCCAGCAGCCACACCTATGTGGGAGACGACAATGGCTACACCTTC
TRBV6-6	TRBJ1-5	NA	NA	16	CASSYGSAESNQPQHF	TGTGCCAGCAGTTACGGGTCAGCAGAAAGCAATCAGCCCCAGCATTTT
TRBV5-1	TRBJ2-7	NA	NA	15	CASTGPAGAPYEQYF	TGCGCCAGCACCGGACCTGCGGGGGCCCCCTACGAGCAGTACTTC
TRBV7-3	TRBJ2-3	TRBD2	many	15	CASSFGGGLTDTQYF	TGTGCCAGCAGCTTTGGGGGGGGATTGACAGATACGCAGTATTTT
TRBV4-3	TRBJ1-2	NA	many	18	CASSQGAGRTIRDYGYTF	TGCGCCAGCAGCCAAGGCGCAGGACGTACTATCAGGGACTATGGCTACACCTTC
TRBV5-6	TRBJ2-2	NA	few	12	CASSSLGRELFF	TGTGCCAGCAGCTCTCTGGGTCGGGAGCTGTTTTTT
TRBV5-1	TRBJ2-5	TRBD2	many	14	CASSLALAEETQYF	TGCGCCAGCAGCTTGGCCCTAGCGGAAGAGACCCAGTACTTC
TRBV3-1	TRBJ2-1	NA	few	14	CASSQDTVDNEQFF	TGTGCCAGCAGCCAAGATACCGTCGACAATGAGCAGTTCTTC
TRBV5-1	TRBJ2-3	TRBD2	NA	15	CASSSLAGEIDTQYF	TGCGCCAGCAGCTCGCTAGCGGGGGAGATAGATACGCAGTATTTT
TRBV5-6	TRBJ2-5	NA	many	14	CASRHLLREETQYF	TGTGCCAGCAGGCATCTTTTGAGGGAGGAGACCCAGTACTTC
TRBV7-2	TRBJ1-6	NA	many	15	CASSSDPGPNSPLHF	TGTGCCAGCAGCTCGGATCCGGGACCGAATTCACCCCTCCACTTT
TRBV6-2/TRBV6-3	TRBJ1-6	NA	few	14	CASFAGGWNSPLHF	TGTGCCAGCTTCGCCGGGGGGTGGAATTCACCCCTCCACTTT
TRBV20-1	TRBJ2-5	TRBD1	many	16	CSARDPYRGPWETQYF	TGCAGTGCTAGAGATCCCTACAGGGGCCCATGGGAGACCCAGTACTTC
TRBV24-1	TRBJ1-2	TRBD1	NA	16	CATSDRPGQRNYGYTF	TGTGCCACCAGTGATCGTCCGGGACAGAGGAACTATGGCTACACCTTC
TRBV5-1	TRBJ1-5	NA	many	14	CASSLAGGRQPQHF	TGCGCCAGCAGCTTGGCCGGGGGGCGGCAGCCCCAGCATTTT
TRBV10-2	TRBJ2-7	NA	few	13	CASRGSLSYEQYF	TGCGCCAGCAGAGGGTCACTATCCTACGAGCAGTACTTC
TRBV7-9	TRBJ2-4	NA	many	18	CASSPGGAGAVAKNIQYF	TGTGCCAGCAGCCCCGGCGGGGCCGGTGCTGTAGCCAAAAACATTCAGTACTTC
TRBV19	TRBJ2-5	NA	NA	16	CASSTTSWTAQETQYF	TGTGCCAGTAGTACAACCAGTTGGACAGCACAAGAGACCCAGTACTTC
TRBV20-1	TRBJ1-2	NA	many	10	CSASVQGYTF	TGCAGTGCTAGCGTTCAAGGCTACACCTTC
TRBV4-1	TRBJ1-1	NA	many	15	CASSHHRGVNTEAFF	TGCGCCAGCAGCCATCACCGGGGGGTGAACACTGAAGCTTTCTTT
TRBV12-3/TRBV12-4	TRBJ2-5	NA	many	13	CASSSADQETQYF	TGTGCCAGCAGTTCGGCAGACCAAGAGACCCAGTACTTC
TRBV5-1	TRBJ2-3	NA	many	14	CASREQGVTDTQYF	TGCGCCAGCAGGGAACAGGGAGTCACAGATACGCAGTATTTT
TRBV15	TRBJ2-5	NA	many	14	CATSSRRGQETQYF	TGTGCCACCAGCAGTCGTAGGGGCCAAGAGACCCAGTACTTC
TRBV15	TRBJ2-3	TRBD2	NA	19	CATSREVSGDFTLTDTQYF	TGTGCCACCAGCAGAGAGGTCAGCGGGGACTTTACACTCACAGATACGCAGTATTTT
TRBV9	TRBJ1-2	NA	few	14	CASSVASGADGYTF	TGTGCCAGCAGCGTAGCATCAGGGGCGGATGGCTACACCTTC
TRBV7-2	TRBJ1-1	NA	NA	15	CASSLAWERRNQAFF	TGTGCCAGCAGCTTAGCGTGGGAGAGGAGAAACCAAGCTTTCTTT
TRBV5-1	TRBJ2-3	TRBD2	many	16	CASSWGVAGDTDTQYF	TGCGCCAGCAGCTGGGGAGTAGCGGGTGACACAGATACGCAGTATTTT
TRBV7-9	TRBJ2-5	TRBD2	many	17	CASSLVSGGAYGETQYF	TGTGCCAGCAGCTTAGTTAGCGGGGGCGCTTACGGGGAGACCCAGTACTTC
TRBV5-4	TRBJ2-5	NA	few	14	CASSLYDSGETQYF	TGTGCCAGCAGCTTGTATGATAGTGGGGAGACCCAGTACTTC
TRBV7-2	TRBJ1-5	NA	many	13	CASSSGFNQPQHF	TGTGCCAGCAGCTCAGGGTTCAATCAGCCCCAGCATTTT
TRBV3-1	TRBJ2-2	NA	many	12	CASSQLSRELFF	TGTGCCAGCAGCCAACTCAGTAGGGAGCTGTTTTTT
TRBV4-3	TRBJ1-4	NA	many	17	CASSQGHSQGHYEKLFF	TGCGCCAGCAGCCAAGGCCACTCTCAGGGTCATTACGAAAAACTGTTTTTT
TRBV2	TRBJ2-3	NA	NA	15	CASSTETPLTDTQYF	TGTGCCAGCAGTACGGAAACTCCCCTCACAGATACGCAGTATTTT
TRBV12-3/TRBV12-4	TRBJ2-2	NA	many	15	CASSLQGGVTGELFF	TGTGCCAGCAGTTTACAGGGCGGGGTCACCGGGGAGCTGTTTTTT
TRBV7-9	TRBJ1-4	NA	many	15	CASSLAQGTNEKLFF	TGTGCCAGCAGCTTAGCGCAGGGAACTAATGAAAAACTGTTTTTT
TRBV7-2	TRBJ2-1	TRBD1	many	11	CASSSGQEQFF	TGTGCCAGCAGCTCGGGACAGGAGCAGTTCTTC
TRBV6-5	TRBJ1-1	NA	few	14	CASSTRRGVTEAFF	TGTGCCAGCAGTACCCGCCGGGGGGTCACTGAAGCTTTCTTT